This T cell receptor (beta chain) is from a study of Ad26.COV2.S vaccination and SARS-CoV-2 variants. Study-wide context: The trial was COV1001 and the donor's arm was Ad26.COV2.S. Whole-study results and caveats: Marked by substantial breadth, spike-specific CD8+ and CD4+ T cell responses were reportedly seen after vaccination.

Deletions cut 1 base from V and 3 bases from J, with 9 bases between. Germline V gene lookup returns CDR1 MNHNS and CDR2 SASEGT. The CDR3 is 14 residues long. Treatment reported: 15 to 20 received Ad26.COV2.S at low or high dose, single or two shots; a few received placebo; per-sample allocation not given. At day 63 after the first vaccine or placebo injection, samples were drawn. The assay was immunoSEQ multiplex PCR, and TCRdb's table has in-frame clones only and misses some. The sample includes about 440,000 clones, 80% to 95% of them seen just once. In regard to this clone: What it binds is not known.

This sequence was found in a person aged 18 to 65 who received the Ad26.COV2.S COVID-19 vaccine or a placebo. This specimen was peripheral blood, taken in a trial of Ad26.COV2.S vaccine versus placebo. V and J are TRBV6-1 and TRBJ2-5; D gene unclear. The CDR3 DNA reads as TGTGCCAGCAGTGAAGGGCAGAAAGAAGAGACCCAGTACTTC. It specifies CASSEGQKEETQYF.